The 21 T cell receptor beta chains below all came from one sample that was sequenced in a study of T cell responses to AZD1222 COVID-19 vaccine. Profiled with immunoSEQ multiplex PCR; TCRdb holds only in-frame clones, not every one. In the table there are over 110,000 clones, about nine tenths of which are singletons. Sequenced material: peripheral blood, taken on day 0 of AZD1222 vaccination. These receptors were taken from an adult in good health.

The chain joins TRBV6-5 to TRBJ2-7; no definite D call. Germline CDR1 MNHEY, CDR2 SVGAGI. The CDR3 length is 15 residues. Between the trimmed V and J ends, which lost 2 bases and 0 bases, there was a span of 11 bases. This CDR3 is CASSYGFPSSYEQYF. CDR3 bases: TGTGCCAGCAGTTACGGCTTCCCGAGCTCCTACGAGCAGTACTTC.

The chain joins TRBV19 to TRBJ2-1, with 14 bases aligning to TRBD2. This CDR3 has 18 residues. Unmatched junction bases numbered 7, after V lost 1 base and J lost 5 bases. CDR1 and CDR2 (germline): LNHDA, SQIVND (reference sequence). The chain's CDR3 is CASSIGGTSGSIHNEQFF. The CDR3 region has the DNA TGTGCCAGTAGTATAGGAGGGACTAGCGGGAGTATACACAATGAGCAGTTCTTC.

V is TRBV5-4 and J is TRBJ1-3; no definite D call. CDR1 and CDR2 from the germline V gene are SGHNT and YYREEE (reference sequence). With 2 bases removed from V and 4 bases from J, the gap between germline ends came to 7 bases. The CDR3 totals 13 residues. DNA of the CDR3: TGTGCCAGCAGCTTAGCTGGGGGAAACACCATATATTTT. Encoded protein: CASSLAGGNTIYF.

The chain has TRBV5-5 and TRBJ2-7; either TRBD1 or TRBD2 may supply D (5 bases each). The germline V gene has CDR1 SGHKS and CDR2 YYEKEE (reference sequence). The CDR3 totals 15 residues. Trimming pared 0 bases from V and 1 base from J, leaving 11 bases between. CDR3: CASSLEGPMSYEQYF. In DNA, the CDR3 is TGTGCCAGCAGCTTGGAGGGACCGATGTCCTACGAGCAGTACTTC.

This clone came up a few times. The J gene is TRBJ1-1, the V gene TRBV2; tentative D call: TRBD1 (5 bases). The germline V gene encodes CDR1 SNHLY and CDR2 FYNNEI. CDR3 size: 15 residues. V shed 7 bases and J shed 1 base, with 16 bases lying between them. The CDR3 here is CASIKAGTGNTEAFF. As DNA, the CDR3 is TGTGCCAGCATTAAGGCCGGGACGGGGAACACTGAAGCTTTCTTT.

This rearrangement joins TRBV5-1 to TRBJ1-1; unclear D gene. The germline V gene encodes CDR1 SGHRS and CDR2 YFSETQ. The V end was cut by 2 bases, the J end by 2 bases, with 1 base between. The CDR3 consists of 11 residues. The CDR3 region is CASSLNTEAFF. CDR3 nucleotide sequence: TGCGCCAGCAGCTTAAACACTGAAGCTTTCTTT.

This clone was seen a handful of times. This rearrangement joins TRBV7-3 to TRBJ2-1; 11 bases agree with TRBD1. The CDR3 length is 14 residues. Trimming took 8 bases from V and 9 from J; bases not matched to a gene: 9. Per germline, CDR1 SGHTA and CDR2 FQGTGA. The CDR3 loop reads CASAPPGQGGEQFF. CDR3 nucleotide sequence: TGTGCCAGCGCCCCCCCGGGACAGGGGGGTGAGCAGTTCTTC.

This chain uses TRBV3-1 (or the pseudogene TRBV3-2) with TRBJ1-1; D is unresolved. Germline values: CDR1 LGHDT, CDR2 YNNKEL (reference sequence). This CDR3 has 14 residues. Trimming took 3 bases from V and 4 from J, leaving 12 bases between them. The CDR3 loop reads CASSQVRRVTEAFF. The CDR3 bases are TGTGCCAGCAGCCAGGTGAGGCGGGTCACTGAAGCTTTCTTT.

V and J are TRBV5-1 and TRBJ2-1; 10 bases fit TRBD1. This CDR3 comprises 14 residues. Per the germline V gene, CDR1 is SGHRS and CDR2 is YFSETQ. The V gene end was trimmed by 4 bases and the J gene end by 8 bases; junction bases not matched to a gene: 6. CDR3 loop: CASSRDRGGDEQFF. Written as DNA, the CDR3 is TGCGCCAGCAGCCGGGACAGGGGAGGGGATGAGCAGTTCTTC.

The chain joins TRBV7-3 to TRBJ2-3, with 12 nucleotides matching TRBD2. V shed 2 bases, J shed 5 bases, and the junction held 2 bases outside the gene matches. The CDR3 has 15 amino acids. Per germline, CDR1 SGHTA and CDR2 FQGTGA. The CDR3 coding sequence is TGTGCCAGCAGCTTAGCGGGACTAGCGGGAGATACGCAGTATTTT. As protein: CASSLAGLAGDTQYF.

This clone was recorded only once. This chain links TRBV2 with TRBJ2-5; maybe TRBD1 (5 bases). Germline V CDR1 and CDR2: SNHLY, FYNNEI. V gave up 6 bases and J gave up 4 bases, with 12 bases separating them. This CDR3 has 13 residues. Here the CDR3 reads CASRRSRGETQYF. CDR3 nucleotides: TGTGCCAGCAGAAGGAGTAGGGGAGAGACCCAGTACTTC.

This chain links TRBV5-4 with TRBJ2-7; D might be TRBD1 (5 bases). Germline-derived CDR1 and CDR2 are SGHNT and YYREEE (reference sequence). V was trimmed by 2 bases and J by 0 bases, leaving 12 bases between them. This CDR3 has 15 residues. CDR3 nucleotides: TGTGCCAGCAGCTTCGACAGAAGGAGCTCCTACGAGCAGTACTTC. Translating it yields CASSFDRRSSYEQYF.

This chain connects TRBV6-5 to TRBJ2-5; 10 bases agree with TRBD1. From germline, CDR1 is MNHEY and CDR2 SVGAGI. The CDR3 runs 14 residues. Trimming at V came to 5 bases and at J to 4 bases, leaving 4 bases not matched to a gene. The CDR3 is CASSRDRGGETQYF. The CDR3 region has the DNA TGTGCCAGCAGTCGGGACAGGGGCGGAGAGACCCAGTACTTC.

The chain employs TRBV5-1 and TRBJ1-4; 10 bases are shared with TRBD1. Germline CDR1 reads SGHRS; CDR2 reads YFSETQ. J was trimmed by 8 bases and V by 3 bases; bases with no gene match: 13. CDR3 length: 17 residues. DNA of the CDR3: TGCGCCAGCAGCTCTTACCCCGACAGGGGGCGCGTGGAAAAACTGTTTTTT. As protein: CASSSYPDRGRVEKLFF.

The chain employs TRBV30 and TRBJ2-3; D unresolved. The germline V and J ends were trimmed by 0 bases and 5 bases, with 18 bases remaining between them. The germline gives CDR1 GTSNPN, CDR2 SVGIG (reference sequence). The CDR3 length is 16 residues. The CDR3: CAWSVGHRRALDTQYF. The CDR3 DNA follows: TGTGCCTGGAGTGTCGGGCACCGCCGGGCCCTAGATACGCAGTATTTT.

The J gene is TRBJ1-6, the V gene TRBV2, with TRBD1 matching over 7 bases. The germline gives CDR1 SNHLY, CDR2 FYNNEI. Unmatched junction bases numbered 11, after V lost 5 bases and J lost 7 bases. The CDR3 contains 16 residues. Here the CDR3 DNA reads TGTGCCAGCAGTCCATTCCCGACAGGGAGGAATTCACCCCTCCACTTT. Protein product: CASSPFPTGRNSPLHF.

The CDR3 DNA is TGCGCCAGCAGCCGCGGACGCCGGGAGGATTCACCCCTCCACTTT. Translating gives CASSRGRREDSPLHF. V gene TRBV4-1 combines with J gene TRBJ1-6; the D is unclear. CDR3 length equals 15 residues. Germline V gene lookup returns CDR1 MGHRA and CDR2 YSYEKL. V dropped 4 bases and J dropped 8 bases, with 15 bases sitting between them.

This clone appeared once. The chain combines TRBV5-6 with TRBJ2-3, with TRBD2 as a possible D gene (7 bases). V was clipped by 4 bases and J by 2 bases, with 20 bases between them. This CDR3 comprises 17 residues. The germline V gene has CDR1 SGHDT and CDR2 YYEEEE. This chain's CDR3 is CASSPLGGAYYTDTQYF. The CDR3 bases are TGTGCCAGCAGCCCGTTAGGGGGGGCATATTACACAGATACGCAGTATTTT.

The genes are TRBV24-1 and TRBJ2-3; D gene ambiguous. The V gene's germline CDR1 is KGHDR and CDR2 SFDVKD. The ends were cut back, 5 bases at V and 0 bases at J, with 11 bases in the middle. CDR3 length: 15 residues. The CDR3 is CATSVGGTSTDTQYF. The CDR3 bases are TGTGCCACCAGTGTCGGTGGTACCAGCACAGATACGCAGTATTTT.

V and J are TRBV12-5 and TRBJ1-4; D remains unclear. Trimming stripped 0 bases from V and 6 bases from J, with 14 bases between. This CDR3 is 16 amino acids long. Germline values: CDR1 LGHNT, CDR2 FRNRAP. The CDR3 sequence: CASGLVLGRIYEKLFF. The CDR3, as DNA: TGTGCTAGTGGTTTGGTTCTAGGGAGGATCTATGAAAAACTGTTTTTT.

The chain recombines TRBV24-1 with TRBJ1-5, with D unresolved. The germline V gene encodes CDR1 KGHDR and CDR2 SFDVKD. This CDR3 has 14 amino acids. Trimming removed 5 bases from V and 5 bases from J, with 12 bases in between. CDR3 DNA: TGTGCCACCAGTGTCCGGGATAGGGATCAGCCCCAGCATTTT. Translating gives CATSVRDRDQPQHF.